These 6 T cell receptor beta chains came from one sample sequenced in a study of cytomegalovirus exposure and HLA in healthy donors. Data came from immunoSEQ multiplex PCR; TCRdb stores just in-frame clones and leaves some out. The top ten clones hold more than 1.3% of a sample with about 180,000 clones, about 86% of them seen once. The sample comprised PBMCs. The source of these receptors is a woman in her thirties in good health and CMV-seronegative.

This clone has just one count. The chain recombines TRBV6-5 with TRBJ2-7, with D maybe TRBD1 (6 bases). The CDR3 is 14 residues long. Trimming pared 6 bases from V and 2 bases from J, leaving 14 bases between. The germline V gene encodes CDR1 MNHEY and CDR2 SVGAGI. As DNA, the CDR3 is TGTGCCAGCAGCCCAGGGGAGTTTCCCTACGAGCAGTACTTC. Protein sequence: CASSPGEFPYEQYF.

This clone was picked up one time. This rearrangement joins TRBV7-2 to TRBJ1-6; D possibly corresponds to TRBD1 (6 bases). This CDR3 is 15 amino acids long. Germline V gene sequence: CDR1 SGHTA, CDR2 FQGNSA. V was shortened by 2 bases and J by 5 bases, with 10 bases between the two germline ends. Written as DNA, the CDR3 is TGTGCCAGCAGCTTAATCGCAGGGGATAATTCACCCCTCCACTTT. This codes for CASSLIAGDNSPLHF.

This chain connects TRBV29-1 to TRBJ2-1, with 9 positions matching TRBD2. Germline V gene sequence: CDR1 SQVTM, CDR2 ANQGSEA. This CDR3 has 13 residues. V gave up 4 bases and J gave up 8 bases; unmatched junction bases: 6. Here the CDR3 reads CSVAPGLAHEQFF. The CDR3 DNA sequence: TGCAGCGTTGCCCCGGGACTAGCCCATGAGCAGTTCTTC.

A single count supports this clone. The V gene is TRBV19, the J gene TRBJ1-1, with 9 bases matching TRBD1. From germline, CDR1 is LNHDA and CDR2 SQIVND (reference sequence). The CDR3 runs to 13 residues. J lost 5 bases, V lost 3 bases, and 1 base had no gene match. The CDR3 DNA reads TGTGCCAGTAGTATGACAGGGGGAACTGAAGCTTTCTTT. Translating it yields CASSMTGGTEAFF.

The chain employs TRBV5-4 and TRBJ1-2; D is perhaps TRBD1 (5 bases). Germline assignment: CDR1 SGHNT and CDR2 YYREEE (reference sequence). V shed 4 bases and J shed 9 bases, with 19 bases lying between them. There are 14 residues in the CDR3. The CDR3 nucleotides read TGTGCCAGCAGCCCCCGGACACCGCTCTTTAGCTACACCTTC. It specifies CASSPRTPLFSYTF.

This chain uses TRBV6-6 with TRBJ1-2; D call uncertain. Germline V lookup: CDR1 MNHNY, CDR2 SVGAGI (reference sequence). V lost 6 bases and J 6 bases, leaving 14 bases between the germline ends. This CDR3 has 13 residues. CDR3 in DNA: TGTGCCAGCAGGCTCCAGACTGGCCATGGCTACACCTTC. Its translation is CASRLQTGHGYTF.